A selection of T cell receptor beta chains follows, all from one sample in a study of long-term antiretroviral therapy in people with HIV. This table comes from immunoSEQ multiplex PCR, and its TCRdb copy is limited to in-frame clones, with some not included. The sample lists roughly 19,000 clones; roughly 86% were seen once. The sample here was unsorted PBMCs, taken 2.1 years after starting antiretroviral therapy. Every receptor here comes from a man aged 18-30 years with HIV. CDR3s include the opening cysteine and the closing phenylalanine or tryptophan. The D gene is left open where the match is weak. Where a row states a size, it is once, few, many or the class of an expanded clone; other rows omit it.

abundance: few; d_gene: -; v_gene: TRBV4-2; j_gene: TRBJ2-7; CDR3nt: TGTGCCAGCAGCCCAAATGTGGGGGTTCTCTCCTACGAGCAGTACTTC; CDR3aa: CASSPNVGVLSYEQYF
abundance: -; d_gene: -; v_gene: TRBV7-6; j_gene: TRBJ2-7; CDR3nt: TGTGCCAGCAGCCCCAGGGTAGGGGACGAGCAGTACTTC; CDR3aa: CASSPRVGDEQYF
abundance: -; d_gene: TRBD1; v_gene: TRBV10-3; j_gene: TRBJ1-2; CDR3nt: TGTGCCATCAGTGAGAGGGTGACAGGGCTTCAGTGGAGCTACACCTTC; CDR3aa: CAISERVTGLQWSYTF
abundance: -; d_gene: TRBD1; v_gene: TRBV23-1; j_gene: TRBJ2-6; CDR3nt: TGCGCCAGCGTAGACCAGGACAGGGAGTTTTTTGGGGCCAACGTCCTGACTTTC; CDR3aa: CASVDQDREFFGANVLTF
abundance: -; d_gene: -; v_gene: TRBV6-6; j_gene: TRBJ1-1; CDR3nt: TGTGCCAGCAGTTTTGGAACGAACACTGAAGCTTTCTTT; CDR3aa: CASSFGTNTEAFF
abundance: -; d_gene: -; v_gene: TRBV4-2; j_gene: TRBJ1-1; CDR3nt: TGTGCCAGCAGCGAGGGGGGCACTGAAGCTTTCTTT; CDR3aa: CASSEGGTEAFF
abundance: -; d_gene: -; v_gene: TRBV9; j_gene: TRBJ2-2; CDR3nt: TGTGCCAGCAGCGTAGTAGGGGGAAATAGGGACGGGGAGTTGTTTTTT; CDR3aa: CASSVVGGNRDGELFF
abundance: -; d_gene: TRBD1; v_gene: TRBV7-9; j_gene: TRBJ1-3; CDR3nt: TGTGCCAGCAGCCGGGACAGATCCTCTGGAAACACCATATATTTT; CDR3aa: CASSRDRSSGNTIYF
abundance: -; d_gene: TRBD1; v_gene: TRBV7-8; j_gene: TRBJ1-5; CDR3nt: TGTGCCAGCTCCGGGACAGATCAGCCCCAGCATTTT; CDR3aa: CASSGTDQPQHF
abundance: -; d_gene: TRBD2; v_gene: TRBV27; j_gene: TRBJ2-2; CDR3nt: TGTGCCAGCAGTTTTATTGGACTGAAACTAGCGGGAGGGACCGGGGAGCTGTTTTTT; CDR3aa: CASSFIGLKLAGGTGELFF
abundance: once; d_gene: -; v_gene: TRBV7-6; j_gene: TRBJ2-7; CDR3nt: TGTGCCAGCAGCTTCCCTAAACAGGGTTCCGAGCAGTACTTC; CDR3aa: CASSFPKQGSEQYF
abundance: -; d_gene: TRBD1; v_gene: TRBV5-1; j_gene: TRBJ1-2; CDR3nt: TGCGCCAGCAGCACCAGGGGGGGCGACTATGGCTACACCTTC; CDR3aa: CASSTRGGDYGYTF
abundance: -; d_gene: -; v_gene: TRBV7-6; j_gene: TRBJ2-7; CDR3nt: TGTGCCAGCAGCTTATATGGGGCAGAACTGGACGAGCAGTACTTC; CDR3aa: CASSLYGAELDEQYF
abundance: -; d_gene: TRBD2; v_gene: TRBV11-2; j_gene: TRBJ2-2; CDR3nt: TGTGCCAGCAGCTTAGGCGGGGGGGCAGAGTCCGGGGAGCTGTTTTTT; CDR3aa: CASSLGGGAESGELFF
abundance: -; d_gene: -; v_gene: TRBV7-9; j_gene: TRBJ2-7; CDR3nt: TGTGCCAGCAGCCATAGCGACTACGAGCAGTACTTC; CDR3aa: CASSHSDYEQYF
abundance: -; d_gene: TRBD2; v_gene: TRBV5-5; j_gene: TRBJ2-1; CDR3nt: TGTGCCAGCAGCAGGACTAGCCCCTTAGTTTACAATGAGCAGTTCTTC; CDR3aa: CASSRTSPLVYNEQFF
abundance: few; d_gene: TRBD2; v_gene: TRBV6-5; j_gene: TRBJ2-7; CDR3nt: TGTGCCAGCAGTTACTCCGGGGGGGAGCAGTACTTC; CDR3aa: CASSYSGGEQYF
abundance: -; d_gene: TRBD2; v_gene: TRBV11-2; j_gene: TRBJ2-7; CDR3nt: TGTGCCAGCAGGCAGGGCGGGGGGGCGTCCTACGAGCAGTACTTC; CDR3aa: CASRQGGGASYEQYF
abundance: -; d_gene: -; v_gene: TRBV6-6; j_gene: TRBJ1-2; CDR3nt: TGTGCCAGCAGTTGGGCCCCTTCCGGGACACGGTCTGGCTACACCTTC; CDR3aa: CASSWAPSGTRSGYTF
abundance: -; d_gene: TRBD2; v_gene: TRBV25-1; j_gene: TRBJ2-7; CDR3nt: TGTGCCAGCAGCTCCGGGGGGATGAGCTCCTACGAGCAGTACTTC; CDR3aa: CASSSGGMSSYEQYF
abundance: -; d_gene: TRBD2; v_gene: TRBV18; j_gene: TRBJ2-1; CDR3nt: TGTGCCAGCTCACCATCCGGACTAGCGGAAGGGAATGAGCAGTTCTTC; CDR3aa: CASSPSGLAEGNEQFF
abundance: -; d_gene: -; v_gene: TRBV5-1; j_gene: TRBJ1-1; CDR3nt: TGCGCCAGCGGGAACTTACAGGGAAGCACTGAAGCTTTCTTT; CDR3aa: CASGNLQGSTEAFF
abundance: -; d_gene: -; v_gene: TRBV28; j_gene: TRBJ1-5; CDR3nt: TGTGCCAGCAGTTTTATTGCGGGGGCTGCGCAGCCCCAGCATTTT; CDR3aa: CASSFIAGAAQPQHF
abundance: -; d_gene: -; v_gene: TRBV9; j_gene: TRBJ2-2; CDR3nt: TGTGCCAGCAGCGTAGAGGGAGCCGGGGAGCTGTTTTTT; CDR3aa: CASSVEGAGELFF
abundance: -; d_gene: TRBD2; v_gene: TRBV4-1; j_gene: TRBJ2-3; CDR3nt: TGCGCCAGCAGCCAAGGGGTAGCGGGGGGGCCAGATACGCAGTATTTT; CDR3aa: CASSQGVAGGPDTQYF
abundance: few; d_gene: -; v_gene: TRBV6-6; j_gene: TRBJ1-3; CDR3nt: TGTGCCAGCAGTTCTCACAACAGGGTTAACACCATATATTTT; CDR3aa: CASSSHNRVNTIYF
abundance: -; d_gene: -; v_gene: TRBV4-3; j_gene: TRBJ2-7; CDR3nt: TGCGCCAGCAGCCAGGACTTCCGACTAGACAGTCCTTACGAGCAGTACTTC; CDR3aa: CASSQDFRLDSPYEQYF
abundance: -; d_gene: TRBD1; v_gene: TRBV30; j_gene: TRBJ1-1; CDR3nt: TGTGCCTGGGACTGGACAGGCGGAAAGGCCGAAGCTTTCTTT; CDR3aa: CAWDWTGGKAEAFF
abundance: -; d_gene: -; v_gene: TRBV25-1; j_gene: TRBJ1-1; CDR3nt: TGTGCCAGCGGTGCGGGAGCCACTGAAGCTTTCTTT; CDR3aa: CASGAGATEAFF
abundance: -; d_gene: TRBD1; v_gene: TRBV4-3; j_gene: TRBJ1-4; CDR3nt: TGCGCCAGCAGCCAAGATAGTCGGCAGGGGGCCCAAAAACTGTTTTTT; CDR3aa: CASSQDSRQGAQKLFF
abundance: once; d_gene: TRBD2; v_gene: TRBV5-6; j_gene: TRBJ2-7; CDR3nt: TGTGCCAGCAGCCACACTAGCGGGAGGACCTCCGACTACTACGAGCAGTACTTC; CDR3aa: CASSHTSGRTSDYYEQYF
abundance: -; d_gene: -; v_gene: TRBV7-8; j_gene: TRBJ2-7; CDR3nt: TGTGCCAGCACAACAGCGGCCTACGAGCAGTACTTC; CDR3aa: CASTTAAYEQYF
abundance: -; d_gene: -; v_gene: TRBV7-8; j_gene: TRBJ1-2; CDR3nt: TGTGCCAGCAGCTTAGGGGGGTACAGCTCTAACTATGGCTACACCTTC; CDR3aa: CASSLGGYSSNYGYTF
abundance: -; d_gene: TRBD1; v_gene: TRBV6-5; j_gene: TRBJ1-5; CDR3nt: TGTGCCACTGCAGCACAGGGGGCGAGAAATCAGCCCCAGCATTTT; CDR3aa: CATAAQGARNQPQHF
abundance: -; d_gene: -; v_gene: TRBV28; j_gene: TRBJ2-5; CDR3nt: TGTGCCAGCAGTCCGAGGACGGGGTGGAGGACCCAGTACTTC; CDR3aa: CASSPRTGWRTQYF
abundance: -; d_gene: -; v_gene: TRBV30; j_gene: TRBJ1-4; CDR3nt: TGTGCCTGGAGGGGAGGGGAAAAACTGTTTTTT; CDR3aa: CAWRGGEKLFF
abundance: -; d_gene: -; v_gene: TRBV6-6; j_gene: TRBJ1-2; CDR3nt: TGTGCCAGCAGATCGAGCCCTAACTATGGCTACACCTTC; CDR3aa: CASRSSPNYGYTF
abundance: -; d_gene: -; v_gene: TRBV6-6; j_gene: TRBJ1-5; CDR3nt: TGTGCCAGCAGTTACATCAGCAATCAGCCCCAGCATTTT; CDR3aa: CASSYISNQPQHF
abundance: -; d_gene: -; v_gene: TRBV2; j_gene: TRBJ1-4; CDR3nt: TGTGCCAGCAGTAGGGAAGGGGGTTCGAATGAAAAACTGTTTTTT; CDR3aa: CASSREGGSNEKLFF
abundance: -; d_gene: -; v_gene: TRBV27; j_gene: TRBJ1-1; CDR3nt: TGTGCCAGCAGTCCCCGGACAGCGAACACTGAAGCTTTCTTT; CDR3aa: CASSPRTANTEAFF
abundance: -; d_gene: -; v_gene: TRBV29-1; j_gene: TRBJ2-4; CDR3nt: TGCAGCGTTGAAGTTGGACCCAAAAACATTCAGTACTTC; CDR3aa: CSVEVGPKNIQYF
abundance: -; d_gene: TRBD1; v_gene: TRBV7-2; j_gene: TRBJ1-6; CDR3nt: TGTGCCAGCAGTTTCCTGGGACAGGGGAATTCACCCCTCCACTTT; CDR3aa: CASSFLGQGNSPLHF
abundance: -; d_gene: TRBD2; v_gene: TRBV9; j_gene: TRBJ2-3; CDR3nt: TGTGCCAGCAGCGGCCGGGCGCCCGAAACCGGGAGGGCAGGTGATACGCAGTATTTT; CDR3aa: CASSGRAPETGRAGDTQYF
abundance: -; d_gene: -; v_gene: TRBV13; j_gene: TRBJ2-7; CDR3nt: TGTGCCAGCAGCTTAGTTCGCAGTACCTACGAGCAGTACTTC; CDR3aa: CASSLVRSTYEQYF
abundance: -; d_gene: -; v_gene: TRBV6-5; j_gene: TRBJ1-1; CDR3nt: TGTGCCAGCAGTCTATACAGGGATAACACTGAAGCTTTCTTT; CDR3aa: CASSLYRDNTEAFF
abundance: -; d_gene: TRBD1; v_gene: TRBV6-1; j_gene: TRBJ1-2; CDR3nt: TGTGCCAGCAGTAAACAGGGGTTAGGAGGCTACACCTTC; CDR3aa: CASSKQGLGGYTF
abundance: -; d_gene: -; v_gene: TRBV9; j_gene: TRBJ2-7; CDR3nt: TGTGCCAGCAGCGTAGCTGGGAGTTACGAGCAGTACTTC; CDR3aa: CASSVAGSYEQYF
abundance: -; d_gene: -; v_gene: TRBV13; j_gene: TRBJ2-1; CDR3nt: TGTGCCAGCAGCGCCGGGACTGACTACAATGAGCAGTTCTTC; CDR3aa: CASSAGTDYNEQFF
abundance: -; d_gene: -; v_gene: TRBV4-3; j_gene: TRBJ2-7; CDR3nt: TGCGCCAGCAGCCAAGTCCTGGGGGTAAACGAGCAGTACTTC; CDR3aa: CASSQVLGVNEQYF
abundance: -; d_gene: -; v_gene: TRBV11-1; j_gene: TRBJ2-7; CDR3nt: TGTGCCAAAAACGGTAACCCTATCTACGAGCAGTACTTC; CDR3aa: CAKNGNPIYEQYF
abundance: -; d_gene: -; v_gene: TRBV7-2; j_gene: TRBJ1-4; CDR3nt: TGTGCCAGCAGCTTAGCCTCGGGGGCTAATGAAAAACTGTTTTTT; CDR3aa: CASSLASGANEKLFF